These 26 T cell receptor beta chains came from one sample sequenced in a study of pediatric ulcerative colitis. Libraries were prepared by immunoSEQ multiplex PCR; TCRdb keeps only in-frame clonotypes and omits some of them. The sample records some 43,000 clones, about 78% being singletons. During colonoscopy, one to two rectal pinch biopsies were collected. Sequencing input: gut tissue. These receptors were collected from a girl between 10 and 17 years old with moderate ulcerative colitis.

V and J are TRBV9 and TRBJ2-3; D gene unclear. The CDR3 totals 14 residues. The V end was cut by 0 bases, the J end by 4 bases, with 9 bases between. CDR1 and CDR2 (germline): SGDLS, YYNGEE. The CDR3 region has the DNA TGTGCCAGCAGCGTAGCCCAAAATCCAGATACGCAGTATTTT. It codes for CASSVAQNPDTQYF.

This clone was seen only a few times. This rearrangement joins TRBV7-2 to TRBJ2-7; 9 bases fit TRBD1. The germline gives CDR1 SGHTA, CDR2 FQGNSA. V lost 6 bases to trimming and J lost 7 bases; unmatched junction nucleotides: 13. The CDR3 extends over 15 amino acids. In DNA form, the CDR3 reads TGTGCCAGCAGACAACCGGGACAGGGATTAATTGAGCAGTACTTC. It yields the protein CASRQPGQGLIEQYF.

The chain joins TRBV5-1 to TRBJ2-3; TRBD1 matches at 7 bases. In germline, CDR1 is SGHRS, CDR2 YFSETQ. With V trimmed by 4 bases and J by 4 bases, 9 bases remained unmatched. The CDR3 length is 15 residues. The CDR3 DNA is TGCGCCAGCAGCCCCTCTAGACAGGGATCAGATACGCAGTATTTT. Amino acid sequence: CASSPSRQGSDTQYF.

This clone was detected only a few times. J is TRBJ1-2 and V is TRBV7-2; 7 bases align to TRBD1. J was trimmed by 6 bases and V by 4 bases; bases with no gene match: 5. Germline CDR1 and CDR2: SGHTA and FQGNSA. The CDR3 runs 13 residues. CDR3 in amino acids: CASSWGDRDGYTF. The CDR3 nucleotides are TGTGCCAGCAGCTGGGGCGACAGGGATGGCTACACCTTC.

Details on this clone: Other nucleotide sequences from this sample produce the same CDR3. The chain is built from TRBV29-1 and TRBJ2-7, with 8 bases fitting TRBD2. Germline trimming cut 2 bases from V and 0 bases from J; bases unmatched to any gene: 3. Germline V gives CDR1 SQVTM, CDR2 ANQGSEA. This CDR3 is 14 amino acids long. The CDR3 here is CSVETSGSSYEQYF. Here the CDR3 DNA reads TGCAGCGTTGAAACTAGCGGTAGCTCCTACGAGCAGTACTTC.

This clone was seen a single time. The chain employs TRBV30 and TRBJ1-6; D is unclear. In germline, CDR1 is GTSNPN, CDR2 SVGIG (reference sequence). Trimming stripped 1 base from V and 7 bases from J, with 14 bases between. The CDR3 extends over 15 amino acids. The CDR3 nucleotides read TGTGCCTGGAGTGGAGGGCCTATTGGCAATTCACCCCTCCACTTT. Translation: CAWSGGPIGNSPLHF.

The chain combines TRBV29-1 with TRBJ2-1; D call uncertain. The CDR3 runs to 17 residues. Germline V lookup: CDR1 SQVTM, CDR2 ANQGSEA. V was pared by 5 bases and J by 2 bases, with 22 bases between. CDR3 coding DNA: TGCAGCGTTTCCCCCTCAGCGAGAAGTAGACCCTACAATGAGCAGTTCTTC. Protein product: CSVSPSARSRPYNEQFF.

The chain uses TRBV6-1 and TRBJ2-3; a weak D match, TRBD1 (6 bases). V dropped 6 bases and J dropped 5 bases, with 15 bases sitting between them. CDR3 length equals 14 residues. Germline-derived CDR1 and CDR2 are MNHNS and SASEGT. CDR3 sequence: CASRNRDTGDTQYF. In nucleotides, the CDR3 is TGTGCCAGCAGAAACCGGGACACAGGAGATACGCAGTATTTT.

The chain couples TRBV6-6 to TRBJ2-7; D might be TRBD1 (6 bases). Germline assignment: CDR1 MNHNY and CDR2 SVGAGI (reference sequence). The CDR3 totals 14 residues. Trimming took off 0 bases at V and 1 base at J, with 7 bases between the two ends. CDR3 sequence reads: CASSYSRGSYEQYF. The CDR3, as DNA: TGTGCCAGCAGTTACTCGAGGGGGTCCTACGAGCAGTACTTC.

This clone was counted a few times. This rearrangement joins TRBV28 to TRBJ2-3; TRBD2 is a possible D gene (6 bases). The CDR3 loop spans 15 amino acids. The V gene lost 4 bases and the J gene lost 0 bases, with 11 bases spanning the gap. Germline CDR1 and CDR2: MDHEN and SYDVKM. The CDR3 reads CASSSRSGSTDTQYF. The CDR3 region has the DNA TGTGCCAGCAGTTCCCGTAGCGGTAGCACAGATACGCAGTATTTT.

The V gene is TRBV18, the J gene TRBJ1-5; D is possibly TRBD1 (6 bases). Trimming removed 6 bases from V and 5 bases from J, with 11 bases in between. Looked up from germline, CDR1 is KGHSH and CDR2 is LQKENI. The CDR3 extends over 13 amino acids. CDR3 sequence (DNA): TGTGCCAGCTCGCCCGACAGGCATCAGCCCCAGCATTTT. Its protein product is CASSPDRHQPQHF.

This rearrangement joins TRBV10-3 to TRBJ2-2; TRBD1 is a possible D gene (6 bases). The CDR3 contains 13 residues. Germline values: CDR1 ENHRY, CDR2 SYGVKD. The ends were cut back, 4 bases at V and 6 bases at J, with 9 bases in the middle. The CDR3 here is CAISAPGAGELFF. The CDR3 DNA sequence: TGTGCCATCAGTGCTCCAGGGGCCGGGGAGCTGTTTTTT.

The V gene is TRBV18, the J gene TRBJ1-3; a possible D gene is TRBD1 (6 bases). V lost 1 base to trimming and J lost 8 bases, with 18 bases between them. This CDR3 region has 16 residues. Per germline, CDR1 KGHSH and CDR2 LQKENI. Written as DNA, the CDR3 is TGTGCCAGCTCACCACGAACCCAACAGGGTACGGACACCATATATTTT. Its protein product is CASSPRTQQGTDTIYF.

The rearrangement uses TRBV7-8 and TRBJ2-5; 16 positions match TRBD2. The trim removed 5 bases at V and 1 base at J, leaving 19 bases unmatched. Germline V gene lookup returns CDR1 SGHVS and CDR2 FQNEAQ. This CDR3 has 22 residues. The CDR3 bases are TGTGCCAGCAGCCCCGCCCCGACGAATCCGGGACTAGCGGGGGGGGGCCAAGAGACCCAGTACTTC. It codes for CASSPAPTNPGLAGGGQETQYF.

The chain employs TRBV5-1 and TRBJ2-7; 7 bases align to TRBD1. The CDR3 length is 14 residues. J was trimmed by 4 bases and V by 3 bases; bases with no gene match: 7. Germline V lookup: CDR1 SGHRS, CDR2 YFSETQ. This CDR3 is CASSSGTAGYEQYF. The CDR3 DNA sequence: TGCGCCAGCAGCTCCGGGACAGCCGGTTACGAGCAGTACTTC.

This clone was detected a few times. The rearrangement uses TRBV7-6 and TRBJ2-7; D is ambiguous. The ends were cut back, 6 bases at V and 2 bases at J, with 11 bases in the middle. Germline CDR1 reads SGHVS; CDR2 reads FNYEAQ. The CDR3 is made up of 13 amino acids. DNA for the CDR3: TGTGCCAGCAGTCACAGCGAACCCTACGAGCAGTACTTC. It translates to CASSHSEPYEQYF.

The CDR3 is CASSLSIVTGESNEQFF. In DNA, the CDR3 is TGTGCCAGCAGCTTAAGTATAGTTACGGGAGAGAGCAATGAGCAGTTCTTC. This sequence joins TRBV7-9 and TRBJ2-1; maybe TRBD2 (6 bases). Germline CDR1 is SEHNR and CDR2 is FQNEAQ (reference sequence). CDR3 size: 17 residues. V lost 2 bases and J 6 bases, leaving 20 bases between the germline ends.

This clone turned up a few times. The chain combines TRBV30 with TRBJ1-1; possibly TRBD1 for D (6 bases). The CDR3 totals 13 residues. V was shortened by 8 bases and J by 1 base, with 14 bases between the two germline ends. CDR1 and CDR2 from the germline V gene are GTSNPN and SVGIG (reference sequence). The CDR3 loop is CAHQRQANTEAFF. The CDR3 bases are TGTGCCCACCAGCGACAGGCGAACACTGAAGCTTTCTTT.

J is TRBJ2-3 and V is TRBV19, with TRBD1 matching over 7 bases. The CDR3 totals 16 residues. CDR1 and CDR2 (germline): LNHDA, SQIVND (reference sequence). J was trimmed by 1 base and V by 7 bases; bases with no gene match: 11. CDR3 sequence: CASIPGGSRGTDTQYF. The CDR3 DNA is TGTGCCAGTATCCCAGGGGGAAGCAGAGGCACAGATACGCAGTATTTT.

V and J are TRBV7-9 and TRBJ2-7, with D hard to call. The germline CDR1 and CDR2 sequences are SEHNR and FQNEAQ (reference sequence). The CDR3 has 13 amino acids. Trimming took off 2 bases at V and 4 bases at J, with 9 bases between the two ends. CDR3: CASSLSWGYEQYF. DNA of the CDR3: TGTGCCAGCAGCTTATCTTGGGGATACGAGCAGTACTTC. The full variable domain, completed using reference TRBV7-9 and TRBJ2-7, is DTGVSQNPRHKITKRGQNVTFRCDPISEHNRLYWYRQTLGQGPEFLTYFQNEAQLEKSRLLSDRFSAERPKGSFSTLEIQRTEQGDSAMYLCASSLSWGYEQYFGPGTRLTVT.

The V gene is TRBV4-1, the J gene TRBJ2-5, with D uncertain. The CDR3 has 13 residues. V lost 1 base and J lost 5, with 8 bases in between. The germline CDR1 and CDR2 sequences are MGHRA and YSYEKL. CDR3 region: CASSQASLETQYF. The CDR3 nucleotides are TGCGCCAGCAGCCAAGCGAGCTTGGAGACCCAGTACTTC.

CDR3: CASSLTGSGFDEQYF. The CDR3 nucleotides are TGCGCCAGCAGCTTGACAGGAAGTGGTTTCGACGAGCAGTACTTC. The V and J genes are TRBV5-1 and TRBJ2-7, with a weak D call TRBD1 (5 bases). The CDR3 spans 15 residues. Trimming took off 1 base at V and 5 bases at J, with 16 bases between the two ends. Germline CDR1 is SGHRS and CDR2 is YFSETQ.

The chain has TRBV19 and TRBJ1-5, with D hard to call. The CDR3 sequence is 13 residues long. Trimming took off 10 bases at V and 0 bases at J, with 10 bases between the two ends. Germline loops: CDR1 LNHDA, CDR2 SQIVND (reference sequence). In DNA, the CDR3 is TGTGCCACTACAGCGCATAGCAATCAGCCCCAGCATTTT. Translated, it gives CATTAHSNQPQHF.

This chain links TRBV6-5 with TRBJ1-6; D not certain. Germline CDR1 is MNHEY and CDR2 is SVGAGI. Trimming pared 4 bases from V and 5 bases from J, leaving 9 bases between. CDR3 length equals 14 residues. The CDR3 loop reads CASSFGVNNSPLHF. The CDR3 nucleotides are TGTGCCAGCAGTTTCGGGGTAAATAATTCACCCCTCCACTTT.

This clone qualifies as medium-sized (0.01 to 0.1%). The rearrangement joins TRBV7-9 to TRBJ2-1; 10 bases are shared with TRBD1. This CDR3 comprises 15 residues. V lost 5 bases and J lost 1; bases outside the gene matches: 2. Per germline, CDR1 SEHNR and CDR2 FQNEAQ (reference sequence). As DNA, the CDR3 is TGTGCCAGCAGCGAGGGACAGGGGTCCTACAATGAGCAGTTCTTC. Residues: CASSEGQGSYNEQFF.

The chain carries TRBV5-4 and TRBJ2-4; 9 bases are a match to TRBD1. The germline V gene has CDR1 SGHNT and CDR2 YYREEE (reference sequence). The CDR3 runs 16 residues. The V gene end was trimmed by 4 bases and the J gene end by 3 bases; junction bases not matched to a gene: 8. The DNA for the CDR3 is TGTGCCAGCAGCCCGCGACAGGGGGTAGACAAAAACATTCAGTACTTC. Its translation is CASSPRQGVDKNIQYF.